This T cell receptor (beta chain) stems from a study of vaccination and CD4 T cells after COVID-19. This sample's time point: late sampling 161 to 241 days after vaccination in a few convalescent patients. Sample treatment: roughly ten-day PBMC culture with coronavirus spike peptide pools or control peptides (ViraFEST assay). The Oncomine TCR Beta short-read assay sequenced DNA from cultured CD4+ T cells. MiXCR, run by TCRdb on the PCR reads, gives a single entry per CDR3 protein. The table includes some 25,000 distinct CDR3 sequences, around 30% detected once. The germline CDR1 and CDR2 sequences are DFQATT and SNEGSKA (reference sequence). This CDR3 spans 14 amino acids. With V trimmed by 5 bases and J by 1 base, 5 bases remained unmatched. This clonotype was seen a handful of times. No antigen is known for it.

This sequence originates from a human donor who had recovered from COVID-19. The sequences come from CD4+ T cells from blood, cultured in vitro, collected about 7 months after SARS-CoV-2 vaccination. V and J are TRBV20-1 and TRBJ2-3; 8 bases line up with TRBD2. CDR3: CSAEETSGTDTQYF. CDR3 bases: TGCAGTGCTGAAGAGACTAGCGGCACAGATACGCAGTATTTT.